This TCR beta chain emerged from a study of shared clonotypes between healthy human individuals. At a deep level, the assay was run. Once extracted for a subset, genomic DNA was divided evenly among several immunoSEQ plates. This table comes from immunoSEQ multiplex PCR, and its TCRdb copy is limited to in-frame clones, with some not included. The repertoire holds about 2 million clones, with 85% to 95% as singletons. Notes on the study in general: With a handful of donors compared, around 5% of naive CD4 clonotypes were shared. Clonotypes not shared had lower generation probabilities than those common to all four donors.

On this clone: What it binds is unknown. The sample holds other DNA sequences that translate to the same CDR3.

The sequenced material came from naive CD4+ T cells sorted from blood. The subset is: CD45RA+ positively selected. This clonotype was sampled from a man aged 18-30 years in good health.

The CDR3 nucleotides read TGTGCCAGTAGTATAGCGGCCGGGAATTCACCCCTCCACTTT. It is translated as CASSIAAGNSPLHF. The chain carries TRBV19 and TRBJ1-6; no clear D. Germline-derived CDR1 and CDR2 are LNHDA and SQIVND (reference sequence). V dropped 1 base and J dropped 7 bases, with 8 bases sitting between them. The CDR3 is made up of 14 amino acids. The entire variable domain, with the rest obtained from reference TRBV19 and TRBJ1-6, is as follows: DGGITQSPKYLFRKEGQNVTLSCEQNLNHDAMYWYRQDPGQGLRLIYYSQIVNDFQKGDIAEGYSVSREKKESFPLTVTSAQKNPTAFYLCASSIAAGNSPLHFGNGTRLTVT.